Following are 17 T cell receptor beta chains from one sample sequenced in a study of cytomegalovirus exposure and HLA in healthy donors. In the PCR, 60 Vbeta and 13 Jbeta primers were used. Assay used: immunoSEQ multiplex PCR; TCRdb lists only in-frame clones, some missing. The sample has some 170,000 clones; more than 65% are singletons. Specimen: PBMCs. The receptors come from a man aged 18 to 35 in good health and CMV-seropositive.

This clone showed up just once. The V gene is TRBV28, the J gene TRBJ1-2; weak D call: TRBD1 (6 bases). V was trimmed by 7 bases and J by 6 bases, leaving 12 bases between them. CDR3 size: 12 residues. CDR1 and CDR2 (germline): MDHEN, SYDVKM. CDR3 sequence (DNA): TGTGCCAGCATAGGGGGTTTGGATGGCTACACCTTC. It yields the protein CASIGGLDGYTF.

The J gene is TRBJ1-1, the V gene TRBV28; D may be TRBD1 (5 bases). Trimming stripped 4 bases from V and 8 bases from J, with 8 bases between. The germline V gene has CDR1 MDHEN and CDR2 SYDVKM. This CDR3 comprises 11 residues. The CDR3, as DNA: TGTGCCAGCAGTTACCAGGGAGAAGCTTTCTTT. Its protein is CASSYQGEAFF. The complete variable domain, with remaining parts taken from reference TRBV28 and TRBJ1-1, reads DVKVTQSSRYLVKRTGEKVFLECVQDMDHENMFWYRQDPGLGLRLIYFSYDVKMKEKGDIPEGYSVSREKKERFSLILESASTNQTSMYLCASSYQGEAFFGQGTRLTVV.

The V gene is TRBV5-1, the J gene TRBJ1-2; no clear D gene. CDR3 length: 13 amino acids. Trimming removed 2 bases from V and 0 bases from J, with 5 bases in between. Germline CDR1 and CDR2: SGHRS and YFSETQ. The CDR3 region is CASSFDTNYGYTF. DNA for the CDR3: TGCGCCAGCAGCTTCGACACTAACTATGGCTACACCTTC.

The chain links TRBV19 to TRBJ2-7; TRBD1 might be the D (5 bases). This CDR3 has 13 residues. The germline CDR1 and CDR2 sequences are LNHDA and SQIVND (reference sequence). The V gene lost 5 bases and the J gene lost 2 bases, with 10 bases spanning the gap. Here the CDR3 reads CASSGAEPYEQYF. The CDR3 coding sequence is TGTGCCAGTAGTGGGGCGGAGCCCTACGAGCAGTACTTC.

The chain combines TRBV7-8 with TRBJ1-5, with unresolved D. The length of the CDR3 is 13 residues. Germline loops: CDR1 SGHVS, CDR2 FQNEAQ. V was shortened by 2 bases and J by 7 bases, with 9 bases between the two germline ends. The CDR3 DNA reads as TGTGCCAGCAGCTTACGGGAGGGCCAGCCCCAGCATTTT. Its protein product is CASSLREGQPQHF.

The chain couples TRBV28 to TRBJ2-2, with D perhaps TRBD2 (5 bases). The V gene lost 8 bases and the J gene lost 4 bases, with 5 bases spanning the gap. The CDR3 contains 11 residues. Germline V gives CDR1 MDHEN, CDR2 SYDVKM. The CDR3 sequence: CASEGTGELFF. The CDR3 coding sequence is TGTGCCAGCGAGGGCACCGGGGAGCTGTTTTTT. Combining the CDR3 with reference TRBV28 and TRBJ2-2 gives the whole variable domain DVKVTQSSRYLVKRTGEKVFLECVQDMDHENMFWYRQDPGLGLRLIYFSYDVKMKEKGDIPEGYSVSREKKERFSLILESASTNQTSMYLCASEGTGELFFGEGSRLTVL.

In this sample, this clone turned up once. V is TRBV6-5 and J is TRBJ2-7; D gene ambiguous. The germline V gene has CDR1 MNHEY and CDR2 SVGAGI. The CDR3 spans 13 residues. V lost 0 bases and J lost 3, with 6 bases in between. The CDR3 DNA sequence: TGTGCCAGCAGTTACTCGGGCAACTACGAGCAGTACTTC. Protein sequence: CASSYSGNYEQYF.

This clone was counted a single time. This chain links TRBV9 with TRBJ1-1, with D unresolved. Between the trimmed V and J ends, which lost 4 bases and 5 bases, there was a span of 18 bases. Looked up from germline, CDR1 is SGDLS and CDR2 is YYNGEE. The CDR3 covers 15 residues. The CDR3 DNA follows: TGTGCCAGCAGCCCACGAGGAGGGAGGGATACTGAAGCTTTCTTT. Protein sequence: CASSPRGGRDTEAFF.

The table lists this clone with a few counts. The V call is TRBV5-4, the J call TRBJ2-7; the D gene is possibly TRBD2 (6 bases). Germline CDR1 is SGHNT and CDR2 is YYREEE (reference sequence). The V gene lost 4 bases and the J gene lost 7 bases, with 9 bases spanning the gap. This CDR3 has 11 residues. In nucleotides, the CDR3 is TGTGCCAGCAGCCTTGGAGGGGAGCAGTACTTC. This sequence encodes CASSLGGEQYF.

The V and J genes are TRBV9 and TRBJ2-6, with 7 bases that match TRBD1. Germline V gene lookup returns CDR1 SGDLS and CDR2 YYNGEE. The junction had 4 bases not matched to a gene; V was cut back by 4 bases and J by 9 bases. The length of the CDR3 is 13 residues. CDR3 loop: CASSPRGNNVLTF. The CDR3 DNA sequence: TGTGCCAGCAGCCCCAGGGGGAACAACGTCCTGACTTTC.

This chain joins TRBV6-1 and TRBJ2-7; 10 bases are shared with TRBD1. Germline V gives CDR1 MNHNS, CDR2 SASEGT. V trimming: 6 bases; J trimming: 4 bases; junction bases outside the gene matches: 3. This CDR3 contains 13 residues. In nucleotides, the CDR3 is TGTGCCAGCAGGGACAGGGGGACTTACGAGCAGTACTTC. It is translated as CASRDRGTYEQYF.

This clone was detected a few times. This sequence joins TRBV28 and TRBJ2-2, with a weak D call TRBD1 (6 bases). In germline, CDR1 is MDHEN, CDR2 SYDVKM. This CDR3 has 12 amino acids. V dropped 5 bases and J dropped 7 bases, with 8 bases sitting between them. The CDR3 protein is CASSEGVGELFF. The CDR3 DNA sequence: TGTGCCAGCAGTGAGGGGGTCGGGGAGCTGTTTTTT.

The chain carries TRBV7-9 and TRBJ2-2; possible D gene TRBD1, 6 bases. Trimming took 1 base from V and 6 from J, leaving 18 bases between them. Germline lookup yields CDR1 SEHNR and CDR2 FQNEAQ (reference sequence). This CDR3 has 17 amino acids. The CDR3 DNA is TGTGCCAGCAGCTTAGAGGGGACCCACAGGGTTCCCGGGGAGCTGTTTTTT. Amino acids: CASSLEGTHRVPGELFF.

This clone has only one observation. V usage is TRBV27 and J usage is TRBJ2-7; no firm D call. V dropped 3 bases and J dropped 0 bases, with 15 bases sitting between them. Germline V gene sequence: CDR1 MNHEY, CDR2 SMNVEV (reference sequence). The CDR3 runs to 16 residues. The CDR3 region is CASSFPRPSSSYEQYF. In nucleotides, the CDR3 is TGTGCCAGCAGTTTCCCCCGCCCTTCTAGCTCCTACGAGCAGTACTTC.

The rearrangement links TRBV7-9 to TRBJ2-5; D is unresolved. V was pared by 5 bases and J by 5 bases, with 12 bases between. Germline V CDR1 and CDR2: SEHNR, FQNEAQ (reference sequence). The CDR3 consists of 13 residues. CDR3 DNA sequence: TGTGCCAGCAGCACACAGATACTCGAGACCCAGTACTTC. It specifies CASSTQILETQYF.

The rearrangement links TRBV5-4 to TRBJ2-5; D gene ambiguous. The DNA end is a closer match to TRBJ2-7, so the J assignment may be wrong. CDR1 and CDR2 (germline): SGHNT, YYREEE (reference sequence). The CDR3 covers 14 residues. CDR3 nucleotide sequence: TGTGCCAGCAGCTTGGGGTCTGAGTCCTACGAGCAGTACTTC. Protein product: CASSLGSESYEQYF.

The J gene is TRBJ1-1, the V gene TRBV11-2; the D is unclear. The CDR3 length is 12 residues. Germline V gene lookup returns CDR1 SGHAT and CDR2 FQNNGV. V gave up 5 bases and J gave up 5 bases, with 9 bases separating them. CDR3 DNA: TGTGCCAGCAGCCCCGGGGTTACTGAAGCTTTCTTT. Translation: CASSPGVTEAFF. Full variable domain (missing parts from reference TRBV11-2 and TRBJ1-1): EAGVAQSPRYKIIEKRQSVAFWCNPISGHATLYWYQQILGQGPKLLIQFQNNGVVDDSQLPKDRFSAERLKGVDSTLKIQPAKLEDSAVYLCASSPGVTEAFFGQGTRLTVV.